Given below is one T cell receptor (beta chain) in context. Unmatched junction bases numbered 7, after V lost 5 bases and J lost 7 bases. The CDR3 is 15 amino acids. Germline assignment: CDR1 SEHNR and CDR2 FQNEAQ (reference sequence). The sample is drawn from a study of control samples from healthy donors and cancer patients. Sequencing was performed with immunoSEQ multiplex PCR; in TCRdb, only in-frame clones are kept and a portion is missing. Among roughly 86,000 clones listed, 75% to 95% were seen once. The receptor was isolated from a man in his thirties or forties in good health. The sample was blood. The chain uses TRBV7-9 and TRBJ2-1, with 11 bases that match TRBD2. Written as DNA, the CDR3 is TGTGCCAGCAGCGGGCTAGCGGGGGGTTCGAATGAGCAGTTCTTC. Translated: CASSGLAGGSNEQFF.